The 9 T cell receptor beta chains presented below share a single source sample, sequenced in a study of T cell clones after liver transplantation. Sequencing was performed with immunoSEQ multiplex PCR; in TCRdb, only in-frame clones are kept and a portion is missing. The table has 85,000 to 110,000 clones, about 88% seen once; the top ten hold approximately 3%. The source was CD4+ T cells from blood, collected 47 months after liver transplant. The receptors were sampled from a human patient who received a liver transplant. Some of the T cells may derive from the graft donor.

To note about this clone: In the same sample, other DNA sequences code for this CDR3. This chain joins TRBV5-1 and TRBJ2-5; D remains unclear. The germline CDR1 and CDR2 sequences are SGHRS and YFSETQ. V lost 0 bases, J lost 3 bases, and 0 bases lay in between. The CDR3 sequence is 11 residues long. The CDR3 region is CASSLEETQYF. CDR3 bases: TGCGCCAGCAGCTTGGAAGAGACCCAGTACTTC.

CDR3 protein: CASSYQASNSYEQYF. The CDR3 DNA reads TGTGCCAGCAGTTACCAAGCGTCCAACTCTTACGAGCAGTACTTC. The rearrangement joins TRBV6-5 to TRBJ2-7; D is unresolved. The CDR3 covers 15 residues. Germline V gene data show CDR1 as MNHEY and CDR2 as SVGAGI. Trimming cost V 2 bases and J 4 bases, with 15 bases left between them.

This chain uses TRBV7-6 with TRBJ2-2; 14 bases line up with TRBD2. Looked up from germline, CDR1 is SGHVS and CDR2 is FNYEAQ. V trimming: 5 bases; J trimming: 5 bases; junction bases outside the gene matches: 4. This CDR3 has 16 residues. This chain's CDR3 is CASSPGTSGRTGELFF. CDR3 DNA sequence: TGTGCCAGCAGCCCAGGGACTAGCGGGAGAACCGGGGAGCTGTTTTTT.

The J gene is TRBJ1-1, the V gene TRBV27; 7 positions match TRBD1. CDR1 MNHEY and CDR2 SMNVEV come from the germline V gene (reference sequence). The ends lost 6 bases at V and 0 bases at J; junction bases unmatched: 4. The CDR3 spans 14 residues. DNA for the CDR3: TGTGCCAGCAGAAAACAGGGGATGAACACTGAAGCTTTCTTT. Its protein product is CASRKQGMNTEAFF.

The chain joins TRBV28 to TRBJ2-7, with a weak D call TRBD1 (5 bases). CDR1 is MDHEN and CDR2 is SYDVKM in the germline V gene. The CDR3 loop spans 12 amino acids. Trimming pared 4 bases from V and 12 bases from J, leaving 16 bases between. CDR3: CASSSPGLLGYF. As DNA, the CDR3 is TGTGCCAGCAGTTCTCCAGGGCTTCTGGGGTACTTC.

V and J are TRBV6-5 and TRBJ2-1; 7 nucleotides agree with TRBD1. The CDR3 covers 15 residues. Per the germline V gene, CDR1 is MNHEY and CDR2 is SVGAGI. With V trimmed by 5 bases and J by 1 base, 5 bases remained unmatched. The CDR3 spells CASSAPDRSYNEQFF. In DNA form, the CDR3 reads TGTGCCAGCAGTGCACCGGACAGGTCCTACAATGAGCAGTTCTTC.

The chain carries TRBV7-8 and TRBJ2-7, with TRBD2 as a possible D gene (6 bases). The CDR3 is 15 residues long. V lost 1 base and J lost 2, with 12 bases in between. The germline gives CDR1 SGHVS, CDR2 FQNEAQ. CDR3 nucleotides: TGTGCCAGCAGCTTAGGCCGGGAGCGGGCCTACGAGCAGTACTTC. Amino acids: CASSLGRERAYEQYF.

CDR3 loop: CASSQDMETQYF. In DNA, the CDR3 is TGTGCCAGCAGCCAAGATATGGAGACCCAGTACTTC. The chain links TRBV14 to TRBJ2-5, with unresolved D. The CDR3 is 12 residues long. Trimming removed 0 bases at V and 5 bases at J, with 4 bases between. CDR1 is SGHDN and CDR2 is FVKESK in the germline V gene.

The chain uses TRBV6-1 and TRBJ2-2; no firm D call. The germline gives CDR1 MNHNS, CDR2 SASEGT. The V end was cut by 5 bases, the J end by 9 bases, with 10 bases between. The CDR3 extends over 12 amino acids. The CDR3 loop is CASSSGLRELFF. Here the CDR3 DNA reads TGTGCCAGCAGTTCGGGTCTTCGGGAGCTGTTTTTT.